The 14 T cell receptor beta chains below were found in one sample sequenced in a study of T cells in Graves' hyperthyroidism and ophthalmopathy. It was RNA transcripts that yielded the amplified TCR beta CDR3 regions. A set of HTBI primers served as the primers for a first-round RT-PCR of the TCR CDR3. In TCRdb, the multiplex PCR reads were re-called with MiXCR into one record per CDR3 protein. The sample lists about 400,000 distinct CDR3 sequences, over 12% occurring once. Input material: blood. These receptor sequences come from a man younger than 30 with Graves' ophthalmopathy.

This chain joins TRBV30 and TRBJ2-3; D gene uncertain. CDR3 length: 13 residues. From germline, CDR1 is GTSNPN and CDR2 SVGIG (reference sequence). The V end lost 3 bases, the J end lost 0 bases, and 7 bases lay between the germline ends. Here the CDR3 DNA reads TGTGCCTGGAGCGCCGTTAGCACAGATACGCAGTATTTT. The encoded protein is CAWSAVSTDTQYF.

The chain is built from TRBV7-3 and TRBJ1-6; 7 bases map to TRBD1. The CDR3 contains 14 residues. After removal of 5 bases from V and 7 bases from J, the junction contained 5 bases not matched to a gene. CDR1 is SGHTA, CDR2 FQGTGA, per germline. CDR3 in amino acids: CASSLDRTNSPLHF. The CDR3 DNA sequence: TGTGCCAGCAGCCTGGACAGGACGAATTCACCCCTCCACTTT. The complete variable domain, with remaining parts taken from reference TRBV7-3 and TRBJ1-6, reads GAGVSQTPSNKVTEKGKYVELRCDPISGHTALYWYRQSLGQGPEFLIYFQGTGAADDSGLPNDRFFAVRPEGSVSTLKIQRTERGDSAVYLCASSLDRTNSPLHFGNGTRLTVT.

The chain employs TRBV24-1 and TRBJ2-3; 14 nucleotides align to TRBD2. Germline assignment: CDR1 KGHDR and CDR2 SFDVKD. This CDR3 is 15 amino acids long. The V segment lost 9 bases and the J segment 6 bases; nucleotides outside the gene matches: 7. CDR3 in DNA: TGTGCCACCGACGGGACTAGCGGGGGCGTCGATACGCAGTATTTT. The encoded protein is CATDGTSGGVDTQYF.

This clonotype was seen a handful of times. The V call is TRBV25-1, the J call TRBJ2-1; a weak D match, TRBD1 (6 bases). Germline values: CDR1 MGHDK, CDR2 SYGVNS. The CDR3 has 14 residues. Trimming removed 2 bases at V and 3 bases at J, with 8 bases between. The CDR3 coding sequence is TGTGCCAGCAGTGAAAGGACAGACTACAATGAGCAGTTCTTC. This translates into CASSERTDYNEQFF.

This clonotype was found many times. The chain employs TRBV6-5 and TRBJ2-4; D gene uncertain. Germline CDR1 reads MNHEY; CDR2 reads SVGAGI. CDR3 length: 16 residues. V lost 2 bases and J lost 0, with 11 bases in between. The CDR3 loop is CASSYMSSGAKNIQYF. CDR3 DNA: TGTGCCAGCAGTTACATGTCTAGTGGAGCCAAAAACATTCAGTACTTC.

This clonotype was counted at least ten times. V and J are TRBV5-6 and TRBJ2-3, with 7 bases that match TRBD2. V was clipped by 4 bases and J by 0 bases; unmatched bases: 8. The CDR3 spans 16 residues. CDR1 and CDR2 from the germline V gene are SGHDT and YYEEEE. Here the CDR3 DNA reads TGTGCCAGCAGCGTGCCTAGCGGCAGTAGCACAGATACGCAGTATTTT. This gives the protein CASSVPSGSSTDTQYF. Full variable domain (remainder filled in from reference TRBV5-6 and TRBJ2-3): DAGVTQSPTHLIKTRGQQVTLRCSPKSGHDTVSWYQQALGQGPQFIFQYYEEEERQRGNFPDRFSGHQFPNYSSELNVNALLLGDSALYLCASSVPSGSSTDTQYFGPGTRLTVL.

This clonotype was seen repeatedly, ten times or more. The V gene is TRBV6-1, the J gene TRBJ2-7; TRBD2 matches at 12 bases. Germline trimming cut 7 bases from V and 4 bases from J; bases unmatched to any gene: 11. Per germline, CDR1 MNHNS and CDR2 SASEGT. This CDR3 contains 16 residues. The chain's CDR3 is CASIVTSGSFGYEQYF. The CDR3 nucleotides are TGTGCCAGCATAGTGACTAGCGGGAGTTTTGGTTACGAGCAGTACTTC.

This clonotype was seen many times. This chain connects TRBV7-9 to TRBJ2-3; 7 nucleotides align to TRBD1. Germline V CDR1 and CDR2: SEHNR, FQNEAQ (reference sequence). V shed 6 bases and J 1 base; nucleotides not matched to a gene: 7. The CDR3 has 15 amino acids. The chain's CDR3 is CASSLTGTGTDTQYF. CDR3 in DNA: TGTGCCAGCAGTCTTACCGGGACAGGCACAGATACGCAGTATTTT.

This clonotype showed up many times. The chain employs TRBV5-6 and TRBJ2-5, with 10 bases identical to TRBD2. Per the germline V gene, CDR1 is SGHDT and CDR2 is YYEEEE. The CDR3 is 15 amino acids. J lost 1 base, V lost 2 bases, and 2 bases had no gene match. As DNA, the CDR3 is TGTGCCAGCAGCTTCCTAGCGGGAGCCCAAGAGACCCAGTACTTC. Protein: CASSFLAGAQETQYF.

This clonotype was observed at least ten times. CDR3 DNA sequence: TGTGCCAGCAGTTTGTCGCGGGGGGTCTACGAGCAGTACTTC. Amino acid sequence: CASSLSRGVYEQYF. The V gene is TRBV27, the J gene TRBJ2-7; TRBD2 matches at 8 bases. Germline CDR1 MNHEY, CDR2 SMNVEV (reference sequence). Trimming cost V 3 bases and J 3 bases; bases outside gene matches: 4. This CDR3 is 14 amino acids long.

This clonotype was observed a handful of times. Given a much more abundant clone one base away, this may be a read error. The V gene is TRBV7-2, the J gene TRBJ2-1; TRBD1 aligns across 9 bases. V dropped 7 bases and J dropped 2; count of bases not matched to a gene: 6. This CDR3 is 15 amino acids long. Germline CDR1 SGHTA, CDR2 FQGNSA. CDR3 sequence reads: CASIFRTGAYNEQFF. As DNA, the CDR3 is TGTGCCAGCATATTTCGGACAGGGGCCTACAATGAGCAGTTCTTC.

In this sample, this clonotype turned up a few times. This chain joins TRBV11-3 and TRBJ2-3; 13 bases are shared with TRBD2. J was trimmed by 10 bases and V by 4 bases; bases with no gene match: 8. Germline CDR1 SGHNT, CDR2 YENEEA. The CDR3 covers 15 residues. CDR3 in DNA: TGTGCCAGCAGCTCAGGGGGACTAGCGGGAATCGCGCAGTATTTT. It codes for CASSSGGLAGIAQYF.

In its sample, this clonotype was seen a few times. The chain carries TRBV5-5 and TRBJ2-3; 11 positions match TRBD2. The CDR3 totals 17 residues. Looked up from germline, CDR1 is SGHKS and CDR2 is YYEKEE (reference sequence). V lost 0 bases, J lost 2 bases, and 5 bases stayed unmatched. The CDR3 sequence is CASSLEVGLAVTDTQYF. The CDR3 nucleotides read TGTGCCAGCAGCTTGGAAGTGGGACTAGCGGTCACAGATACGCAGTATTTT.

This clonotype was seen at least ten times. The chain couples TRBV2 to TRBJ2-2, with 9 bases matching TRBD2. The CDR3 extends over 15 amino acids. The J segment lost 2 bases and the V segment lost 8 bases, leaving 6 bases of the junction unmatched. Germline lookup yields CDR1 SNHLY and CDR2 FYNNEI. CDR3 residues: CASRIAGANTGELFF. CDR3 DNA sequence: TGTGCCAGCCGTATAGCGGGGGCCAACACCGGGGAGCTGTTTTTT. Variable domain in full (rest from reference TRBV2 and TRBJ2-2): EPEVTQTPSHQVTQMGQEVILRCVPISNHLYFYWYRQILGQKVEFLVSFYNNEISEKSEIFDDQFSVERPDGSNFTLKIRSTKLEDSAMYFCASRIAGANTGELFFGEGSRLTVL.